A selection of T cell receptor beta chains follows, all from one sample in a study of blood T cell repertoires in COVID-19. Produced via immunoSEQ multiplex PCR; TCRdb's table is partial and in-frame only. The sample shows about 140,000 clones, 88% of them seen only once. Sequencing used peripheral blood. Receptors were obtained from a woman aged 60-70 years with acute or convalescent COVID-19. The CDR3 runs from the conserved cysteine through the conserved F or W. The D gene is left open where the match is weak. Where a row states a size, it is once, few, many or the class of an expanded clone; other rows omit it.

abundance	v_gene	j_gene	d_gene	CDR3nt	CDR3aa
.	TRBV19	TRBJ2-7	.	TGTGCCAGTAGGCGCGGGGTGGGCCCCTACGAGCAGTACTTC	CASRRGVGPYEQYF
.	TRBV25-1	TRBJ1-4	.	TGTGCCAGCAGTGAGGGGCAGGGGTTCGGTGAAAAACTGTTTTTT	CASSEGQGFGEKLFF
once	TRBV6-1	TRBJ1-2	.	TGTGCCAGCAGTGAAGGGGGAGACTATGGCTACACCTTC	CASSEGGDYGYTF
.	TRBV5-1	TRBJ2-1	.	TGCGCCAGCAGCTTGTTGATGGGGGCGGGAGTGAATGAGCAGTTCTTC	CASSLLMGAGVNEQFF
few	TRBV27	TRBJ2-7	TRBD2	TGTGCCAGCAGTCCTCTAGGGGAGGGATCCTACGAGCAGTACTTC	CASSPLGEGSYEQYF
.	TRBV7-3	TRBJ2-5	TRBD2	TGTGCCAGCAGCCCTAGCGGGGGCCAGGAGACCCAGTACTTC	CASSPSGGQETQYF
.	TRBV3-1/TRBV3-2	TRBJ2-1	TRBD2	TGTGCCAGCAGCCAAGATAGCCTAGCGGGATACAATGAGCAGTTCTTC	CASSQDSLAGYNEQFF
few	TRBV29-1	TRBJ2-2	.	TGCAGCGTTCGCAGGTCTGCGAACACCGGGGAGCTGTTTTTT	CSVRRSANTGELFF
once	TRBV4-1	TRBJ1-1	.	TGCGCCAGCCTTGGGGGGGAGAGGACTGAAGCTTTCTTT	CASLGGERTEAFF
.	TRBV5-4	TRBJ2-3	TRBD2	TGTGCCAGCAGCTTGACTAGCGGAACGCAGTATTTT	CASSLTSGTQYF
.	TRBV4-1	TRBJ1-2	.	TGCGCCAGCAGCCCCCAGGGAGGGCTCTATGGCTACACCTTC	CASSPQGGLYGYTF
.	TRBV6-2/TRBV6-3	TRBJ2-5	.	TGTGCCAGCAGTTACGCGGGACAAGAGACCCAGTACTTC	CASSYAGQETQYF
.	TRBV6-5	TRBJ1-1	.	TGTGCCAGCAGTTACGAGGGAAGGGGGTTCTTT	CASSYEGRGFF
few	TRBV5-5	TRBJ1-5	.	TGTGCCAGCAGCTATTCAGGGGATAGCAATCAGCCCCAGCATTTT	CASSYSGDSNQPQHF
.	TRBV10-3	TRBJ2-3	TRBD2	TGTGCCATCGGTAGCGGGGGTGAGAGCACAGATACGCAGTATTTT	CAIGSGGESTDTQYF
once	TRBV2	TRBJ1-5	.	TGTGCCAGCAGTGAAGCTAGCACACAAGTGGGCAATCAGCCCCAGCATTTT	CASSEASTQVGNQPQHF
.	TRBV9	TRBJ2-2	TRBD1	TGTGCCAGCAGCGTAGAGACAGGGGGCACCGGGGAGCTGTTTTTT	CASSVETGGTGELFF
.	TRBV7-2	TRBJ1-3	.	TGTGCCAGCAGCTTAGTGTTTGGCGGGGACTCTGGAAACACCATATATTTT	CASSLVFGGDSGNTIYF
.	TRBV6-2/TRBV6-3	TRBJ2-3	.	TGTGCCAGCAGTTATGAACTTTACACAGATACGCAGTATTTT	CASSYELYTDTQYF
.	TRBV6-6	TRBJ2-1	TRBD1	TGTGCCAGCGAAATCAGACAGGGTGGGGATGAGCAGTTCTTC	CASEIRQGGDEQFF
.	TRBV19	TRBJ1-2	.	TGTGCCAGTAGGGCAGGGGAGGGCTATGGCTACACCTTC	CASRAGEGYGYTF
.	TRBV6-5	TRBJ2-1	TRBD2	TGTGCCAGCAGATGGGCTAGCGGGTACAATGAGCAGTTCTTC	CASRWASGYNEQFF
.	TRBV28	TRBJ1-3	.	TGTGCCAGCTCTAAGCGGGAATCTGGAAACACCATATATTTT	CASSKRESGNTIYF
.	TRBV3-1/TRBV3-2	TRBJ1-5	.	TGTGCCAGCAGCCAAGATTCGAGGAGCAATCAGCCCCAGCATTTT	CASSQDSRSNQPQHF
.	TRBV5-1	TRBJ1-2	TRBD1	TGCGCCAGCAGCTCCACCGGGACAGGGACTCTCTATGGCTACACCTTC	CASSSTGTGTLYGYTF
.	TRBV6-4	TRBJ1-5	TRBD1	TGTGCCAGCAGTGACGGGTCGGACAGGGGGTGTAATCAGCCCCAGCATTTT	CASSDGSDRGCNQPQHF
.	TRBV14	TRBJ1-3	.	TGTGCCAGCAGCCAAGCAGGGGAAATGGCTGGAAACACCATATATTTT	CASSQAGEMAGNTIYF